This TCR beta chain was obtained from a study of blood T cell repertoires in COVID-19. Overall study context: Donors in the United States, Italy and Spain gave samples during acute or convalescent COVID-19.

Germline CDR1 KGHSH, CDR2 LQKENI. The CDR3 loop spans 15 amino acids. The junction had 6 bases not matched to a gene; V was cut back by 3 bases and J by 8 bases. The table came from immunoSEQ multiplex PCR; TCRdb's copy has only in-frame clones and leaves some out. Among around 200,000 clones, around 83% were seen once, and the ten largest hold roughly 9.4%. V and J are TRBV18 and TRBJ1-6; 8 nucleotides match TRBD1. Sequenced input: peripheral blood. The receptor was isolated from a man in his forties or fifties with active or convalescent COVID-19. The CDR3 reads CASSPGQGLDSPLHF. In nucleotides, the CDR3 is TGTGCCAGCTCACCCGGACAGGGTCTGGATTCACCCCTCCACTTT.